Each of the 22 T cell receptor beta chains below was sequenced from the same sample in a study of T-cell memory formation after mild COVID-19. TCRdb itself ran the 5' RACE reads through MiXCR, one entry per CDR3 protein. The data contain 350,000 to 500,000 distinct CDR3 sequences, 20% of them seen just once; the ten biggest clones take up around 9.2%. The sample comprised PBMCs or a T cell subset sorted from them (not recorded which). The receptors here all came from an adult woman who had mild COVID-19 (a few samples of this study predate the infection). Cell type and time point are not known.

V is TRBV5-1 and J is TRBJ2-5, with D perhaps TRBD1 (8 bases). V was clipped by 4 bases and J by 3 bases, with 16 bases between them. The germline gives CDR1 SGHRS, CDR2 YFSETQ. CDR3 length: 15 amino acids. This CDR3 reads CASSGGDRPKETQYF. CDR3 DNA: TGCGCCAGCAGCGGGGGGGACAGGCCAAAAGAGACCCAGTACTTC. The whole variable domain, remainder taken from reference TRBV5-1 and TRBJ2-5, is KAGVTQTPRYLIKTRGQQVTLSCSPISGHRSVSWYQQTPGQGLQFLFEYFSETQRNKGNFPGRFSGRQFSNSRSEMNVSTLELGDSALYLCASSGGDRPKETQYFGPGTRLLVL.

This clonotype has more than one count but fewer than ten. The chain recombines TRBV20-1 with TRBJ2-3, with 12 bases aligning to TRBD2. The CDR3 totals 15 residues. Germline loops: CDR1 DFQATT, CDR2 SNEGSKA (reference sequence). Trimming took 5 bases from V and 4 from J; bases not matched to a gene: 7. The CDR3 is CSAGLAGGPSDTQYF. Here the CDR3 DNA reads TGCAGTGCTGGGCTAGCGGGAGGGCCTTCAGATACGCAGTATTTT.

This chain connects TRBV10-3 to TRBJ2-7, with D tentatively TRBD1 (5 bases). Trimming shortened V by 2 bases and J by 1 base, and 9 bases separated the two germline ends. This CDR3 has 14 residues. CDR1 and CDR2 from the germline V gene are ENHRY and SYGVKD. As DNA, the CDR3 is TGTGCCATCAGTGAGGGACACCTTTCCTACGAGCAGTACTTC. This sequence encodes CAISEGHLSYEQYF.

By sample fraction, this clonotype is medium-sized. CDR3 in amino acids: CASSVSTNSPLHF. In DNA, the CDR3 is TGTGCCAGCAGTGTCAGCACTAATTCACCCCTCCACTTT. The chain joins TRBV25-1 to TRBJ1-6, with unresolved D. The CDR3 loop spans 13 amino acids. Germline CDR1 reads MGHDK; CDR2 reads SYGVNS. V shed 4 bases and J shed 6 bases, with 7 bases lying between them.

This clonotype was recorded only once. The gene calls are TRBV2 and TRBJ1-2, with a tentative D call TRBD1 (5 bases). From germline, CDR1 is SNHLY and CDR2 FYNNEI. The CDR3 is made up of 11 amino acids. With 8 bases removed from V and 6 bases from J, the gap between germline ends came to 10 bases. The CDR3 region is CASRGGDGYTF. The CDR3 DNA sequence: TGTGCCAGCCGGGGGGGGGATGGCTACACCTTC.

The sample holds many counts of this clonotype. V usage is TRBV4-3 and J usage is TRBJ2-3, with D unclear. In germline, CDR1 is LGHNA, CDR2 YSLEER. V was pared by 1 base and J by 5 bases, with 7 bases between. The CDR3 length is 13 residues. Here the CDR3 DNA reads TGCGCCAGCAGCCAAGTGCTCTTAGATACGCAGTATTTT. It codes for CASSQVLLDTQYF.

This clonotype was recorded a few times. The chain has TRBV20-1 and TRBJ2-2; TRBD1 matches 10 bases. This CDR3 contains 14 residues. Germline CDR1 and CDR2: DFQATT and SNEGSKA (reference sequence). After removal of 5 bases from V and 0 bases from J, the junction contained 0 bases not matched to a gene. CDR3 in amino acids: CSADRGPNTGELFF. The CDR3 nucleotides read TGCAGTGCTGACAGGGGGCCGAACACCGGGGAGCTGTTTTTT.

This clonotype was detected a few times. The V call is TRBV15, the J call TRBJ2-1; TRBD2 agrees at 13 bases. V was pared by 2 bases and J by 14 bases, with 6 bases of the junction left unmatched. Germline V lookup: CDR1 LNHNV, CDR2 YYDKDF (reference sequence). This CDR3 contains 14 residues. The CDR3 DNA is TGTGCCACCAGCAGACGGACTAGCGGGAGCGGCGAGTTCTTC. Translated, it gives CATSRRTSGSGEFF.

For the CDR3, the DNA is TGCAGTGCTAGAGGCAGCGGGGGGGCCAGGACCCAGTACTTC. Its protein product is CSARGSGGARTQYF. V gene TRBV20-1 combines with J gene TRBJ2-5, with 10 bases aligning to TRBD2. V was pared by 1 base and J by 7 bases, with 6 bases of the junction left unmatched. The CDR3 runs 14 residues. Germline lookup yields CDR1 DFQATT and CDR2 SNEGSKA (reference sequence).

This clonotype was seen a handful of times. The V gene is TRBV20-1, the J gene TRBJ2-2, with no clear D. V lost 3 bases, J lost 0 bases, and 8 bases lay in between. The CDR3 length is 14 residues. Germline V gene data show CDR1 as DFQATT and CDR2 as SNEGSKA (reference sequence). The CDR3 DNA is TGCAGTGCTAGTCGGCAAGCGAACACCGGGGAGCTGTTTTTT. As protein: CSASRQANTGELFF.

The chain has TRBV9 and TRBJ2-5; tentative D call: TRBD2 (6 bases). The CDR3 has 16 amino acids. The germline V gene has CDR1 SGDLS and CDR2 YYNGEE. Trimming left V 2 bases short and J 4 bases short, with 18 bases between. In nucleotides, the CDR3 is TGTGCCAGCAGCGTCGCGGGAAAGGGCGCGGTAGAGACCCAGTACTTC. It codes for CASSVAGKGAVETQYF.

Concerning this clonotype: Sequence at one end of the junction differs from germline and may be a read error. The chain carries TRBV7-2 and TRBJ2-2; 8 bases are shared with TRBD2. CDR3 size: 16 residues. Germline loops: CDR1 SGHTA, CDR2 FQGNSA. The CDR3 loop reads CASTLSSGSDTGELFF. The CDR3 DNA reads TGTGCCAGCACCTTATCCAGCGGGAGTGACACCGGGGAGCTGTTTTTT. The full variable domain, in which reference TRBV7-2 and TRBJ2-2 provide the parts outside the CDR3, is GAGVSQSPSNKVTEKGKDVELRCDPISGHTALYWYRQSLGQGLEFLIYFQGNSAPDKSGLPSDRFSAERTGGSVSTLTIQRTQQEDSAVYLCASTLSSGSDTGELFFGEGSRLTVL.

Ten or more counts support this clonotype. The rearrangement uses TRBV12-3 or TRBV12-4 and TRBJ2-7; TRBD1 agrees at 7 bases. This CDR3 region has 15 residues. V lost 1 base, J lost 2 bases, and 5 bases stayed unmatched. This chain's CDR3 is CASSLGTGVTYEQYF. CDR3 bases: TGTGCCAGCAGTTTAGGTACAGGGGTGACCTACGAGCAGTACTTC.

This clonotype was seen many times. V is TRBV20-1 and J is TRBJ2-3, with 8 positions matching TRBD2. V was pared by 3 bases and J by 1 base, with 3 bases of the junction left unmatched. The CDR3 loop spans 14 amino acids. Germline loops: CDR1 DFQATT, CDR2 SNEGSKA (reference sequence). This chain's CDR3 is CSARDSGGTDTQYF. DNA of the CDR3: TGCAGTGCTAGGGATAGCGGGGGCACAGATACGCAGTATTTT.

This clonotype was picked up many times. The rearrangement uses TRBV20-1 and TRBJ2-1; D assignment may be TRBD1 or TRBD2 (7 bases each). This CDR3 contains 14 residues. V was pared by 6 bases and J by 9 bases, with 21 bases between. CDR1 DFQATT and CDR2 SNEGSKA come from the germline V gene (reference sequence). The CDR3 spells CSAHHDREGSEQFF. In DNA form, the CDR3 reads TGCAGTGCCCATCATGACAGGGAGGGTAGTGAGCAGTTCTTC.

For the CDR3, the DNA is TGCGCCAGCAGCCCCGGGACAGGGAGGGAAAAACTGTTTTTT. This gives the protein CASSPGTGREKLFF. The rearrangement joins TRBV5-1 to TRBJ1-4; 9 positions match TRBD1. The CDR3 has 14 amino acids. The V gene's germline CDR1 is SGHRS and CDR2 YFSETQ. The ends lost 4 bases at V and 8 bases at J; junction bases unmatched: 6.

V and J are TRBV7-9 and TRBJ1-1; D is perhaps TRBD1 (6 bases). The CDR3 spans 14 residues. Trimming cost V 5 bases and J 4 bases, with 14 bases left between them. Looked up from germline, CDR1 is SEHNR and CDR2 is FQNEAQ (reference sequence). This chain's CDR3 is CASSPPRGGTEAFF. The CDR3 region has the DNA TGTGCCAGCAGCCCGCCCAGGGGCGGCACTGAAGCTTTCTTT.

This clonotype occurred a few times. This chain uses TRBV6-5 with TRBJ1-1, with D unclear. Germline lookup yields CDR1 MNHEY and CDR2 SVGAGI. The V gene lost 7 bases and the J gene lost 0 bases, with 9 bases spanning the gap. CDR3 size: 13 residues. The CDR3 DNA is TGTGCCAGCACAGACTCGATGAACACTGAAGCTTTCTTT. The encoded protein is CASTDSMNTEAFF.

This clonotype came up a few times. This sequence joins TRBV3-1 and TRBJ2-5, with TRBD1 as a possible D gene (5 bases). The CDR3 sequence is 12 residues long. Looked up from germline, CDR1 is LGHDT and CDR2 is YNNKEL (reference sequence). V was pared by 0 bases and J by 7 bases, with 6 bases between. The CDR3 coding sequence is TGTGCCAGCAGCCAAGATCAGGGGACCCAGTACTTC. It is translated as CASSQDQGTQYF.

The V call is TRBV11-2, the J call TRBJ2-3; no clear D gene. The CDR3 runs 12 residues. Germline V lookup: CDR1 SGHAT, CDR2 FQNNGV. Trimming removed 5 bases at V and 12 bases at J, with 15 bases between. The chain's CDR3 is CASSPVGSHQYF. CDR3 nucleotide sequence: TGTGCCAGCAGCCCAGTGGGCAGCCACCAGTATTTT. The full variable domain, completed using reference TRBV11-2 and TRBJ2-3, is EAGVAQSPRYKIIEKRQSVAFWCNPISGHATLYWYQQILGQGPKLLIQFQNNGVVDDSQLPKDRFSAERLKGVDSTLKIQPAKLEDSAVYLCASSPVGSHQYFGPGTRLTVL.

CDR3 protein: CATRPGMNTEAFF. DNA for the CDR3: TGTGCCACCCGCCCAGGGATGAACACTGAAGCTTTCTTT. The rearrangement uses TRBV10-3 and TRBJ1-1; tentatively, D is TRBD1 (5 bases). Trimming took off 10 bases at V and 0 bases at J, with 12 bases between the two ends. The CDR3 totals 13 residues. The germline CDR1 and CDR2 sequences are ENHRY and SYGVKD.

The chain combines TRBV6-5 with TRBJ2-5; 7 nucleotides agree with TRBD2. CDR1 is MNHEY, CDR2 SVGAGI, per germline. The V segment lost 0 bases and the J segment 0 bases; nucleotides outside the gene matches: 10. This CDR3 spans 18 amino acids. This CDR3 is CASSYSYDVSGHQETQYF. The CDR3 nucleotides read TGTGCCAGCAGTTACTCTTACGACGTTAGCGGGCACCAAGAGACCCAGTACTTC.